The clone carrying this TCR beta chain was detected only a few times. The antigen remains undetermined. The entry originates in a study of PD-1 blockade in classical Hodgkin lymphoma. As for the study in general: Every 2 weeks, patients had 3 mg/kg nivolumab intravenously. Study-wide points: Compared with baseline, CD4+ but not CD8+ TCR diversity had risen significantly by C4D1. The diversity seen at baseline in complete responders resembled that of newly diagnosed patients. Individuals who commenced nivolumab within less than 1 year of ASCT were excluded.

Trimming shortened V by 2 bases and J by 7 bases, and 17 bases separated the two germline ends. This CDR3 contains 14 residues. Germline V gene lookup returns CDR1 SQVTM and CDR2 ANQGSEA. Each and every patient relapsed after autologous stem cell transplantation, and patients got differing brentuximab vedotin exposure. The assay was immunoSEQ multiplex PCR, and TCRdb's table has in-frame clones only and misses some. The data show about 27,000 clones, with less than 80% seen just once and around 32% held by the top ten. The source of this sequence is a human donor with classical Hodgkin lymphoma. This sample comprised peripheral blood mononuclear cells (PBMCs), obtained before the second cycle of nivolumab. The gene calls are TRBV29-1 and TRBJ1-2, with D possibly TRBD1 on 6 matching bases. DNA for the CDR3: TGCAGCGTTGAACCCGAGGGGGGACCCGGTGGCTACACCTTC. Translated: CSVEPEGGPGGYTF.